This record looks at one T cell receptor beta chain sequence and its context. Its antigen is unknown. Sequencing was performed with immunoSEQ multiplex PCR; in TCRdb, only in-frame clones are kept and a portion is missing. The data contain millions of clones, about 95% of them singletons. The source of the sample is a study of shared clonotypes between healthy human individuals. Study-level points and caveats: Limited genetic and exposure-history diversity came from having few donors.

CD45RO-negative cells were positively selected for CCR7, leaving out terminally differentiated effector memory CD45RA+ cells. Looked up from germline, CDR1 is GTSNPN and CDR2 is SVGIG (reference sequence). The CDR3 is made up of 14 amino acids. Losses at the gene ends were 4 bases for V and 3 bases for J; bases not matched to a gene: 7. The rearrangement joins TRBV30 to TRBJ2-7; TRBD1 matches at 9 bases. This receptor was taken from a man aged 18 to 30 in good health. The sequenced material came from naive CD8+ T cells sorted from blood. The CDR3 DNA follows: TGTGCCTGGAAACCGGGACAGGGAGACTACGAGCAGTACTTC. Translation gives CAWKPGQGDYEQYF.